Listed here are 14 T cell receptor beta chains from one sample, sequenced in a study of CXCR3-negative and CXCR3-positive naive CD8 T cells. The authors made the TRB cDNA libraries by 5' RACE using UMI labels. One entry per CDR3 protein, without DNA, is what TCRdb gives after re-calling the 5' RACE reads. The sample data list about 92,000 distinct CDR3 sequences. Sequencing input: naive CXCR3- CD8+ T cells from blood. Subset described: CD45RO-CCR7+CD27+CD95- naive CD8+ T cells lacking CXCR3 (TNR3-). These receptors came from a human donor in good health. Some clones in this sample may be carry-over from other donors' samples.

The gene calls are TRBV28 and TRBJ2-1; TCRdb outputs TRBD1, but without DNA this stays unchecked. This CDR3 region has 17 residues. Germline V lookup: CDR1 MDHEN, CDR2 SYDVKM. CDR3 amino acids: CASSSRTGGTTYNEQFF. Combining the CDR3 with reference TRBV28 and TRBJ2-1 gives the whole variable domain DVKVTQSSRYLVKRTGEKVFLECVQDMDHENMFWYRQDPGLGLRLIYFSYDVKMKEKGDIPEGYSVSREKKERFSLILESASTNQTSMYLCASSSRTGGTTYNEQFFGPGTRLTVL.

This chain joins TRBV28 and TRBJ1-1. The CDR3 runs 13 residues. Germline V lookup: CDR1 MDHEN, CDR2 SYDVKM. The CDR3 loop reads CASSLTVNTEAFF.

This rearrangement joins TRBV20-1 to TRBJ1-1; lacking DNA, the TRBD1 call made by TCRdb goes unchecked. The CDR3 covers 14 residues. The germline V gene encodes CDR1 DFQATT and CDR2 SNEGSKA (reference sequence). CDR3 amino acids: CSARDPGVNTEAFF.

The rearrangement links TRBV29-1 to TRBJ2-5; TCRdb designates TRBD2, a call that cannot be tested without DNA. The CDR3 sequence is 13 residues long. Germline CDR1 reads SQVTM; CDR2 reads ANQGSEA. CDR3 in amino acids: CSVERDTQETQYF.

The chain uses TRBV6-2 or TRBV6-3 and TRBJ2-7. Germline V gene lookup returns CDR1 MNHEY and CDR2 SVGEGT. The CDR3 is made up of 12 amino acids. CDR3 loop: CASSYFSYEQYF.

V usage is TRBV10-3 and J usage is TRBJ2-3; TCRdb's D call of TRBD2 is untestable without DNA. The CDR3 has 16 amino acids. The germline gives CDR1 ENHRY, CDR2 SYGVKD. CDR3 loop: CATQQLAGAPADTQYF.

The chain combines TRBV4-2 with TRBJ1-3. CDR3 size: 15 residues. The germline V gene has CDR1 LGHNA and CDR2 YNFKEQ. CDR3 region: CASSQDLTTGNTIYF.

V is TRBV28 and J is TRBJ1-1; the D call of TRBD1 rests on TCRdb alone, since no DNA is present to check it. Germline lookup yields CDR1 MDHEN and CDR2 SYDVKM. The CDR3 loop spans 14 amino acids. The chain's CDR3 is CASSPGQEHTEAFF.

The rearrangement uses TRBV7-9 and TRBJ2-3. The CDR3 consists of 13 residues. From germline, CDR1 is SEHNR and CDR2 FQNEAQ (reference sequence). The CDR3 spells CACRVPSTDTQYF. The full variable domain, in which reference TRBV7-9 and TRBJ2-3 provide the parts outside the CDR3, is DTGVSQNPRHKITKRGQNVTFRCDPISEHNRLYWYRQTLGQGPEFLTYFQNEAQLEKSRLLSDRFSAERPKGSFSTLEIQRTEQGDSAMYLCACRVPSTDTQYFGPGTRLTVL.

V is TRBV9 and J is TRBJ2-1; the TCRdb D gene call, TRBD1, has no DNA to confirm it. Germline V gene data show CDR1 as SGDLS and CDR2 as YYNGEE. CDR3 size: 15 residues. Here the CDR3 reads CASSVVGSPDNEQFF.

This chain connects TRBV5-1 to TRBJ2-7; as DNA is missing, the TRBD2 call by TCRdb cannot be tested. The CDR3 consists of 19 residues. Germline CDR1 is SGHRS and CDR2 is YFSETQ. CDR3 sequence reads: CASGSIGGTSGGRAYEQYF.

The chain uses TRBV20-1 and TRBJ2-1; as DNA is missing, the TRBD1 call by TCRdb cannot be tested. The V gene's germline CDR1 is DFQATT and CDR2 SNEGSKA (reference sequence). CDR3 size: 14 residues. The CDR3 is CSASGTGSYNEQFF.

This chain links TRBV28 with TRBJ2-1. Per the germline V gene, CDR1 is MDHEN and CDR2 is SYDVKM. The CDR3 runs to 14 residues. The CDR3: CASSLLASFNEQFF.

V gene TRBV2 combines with J gene TRBJ2-5; TCRdb reports TRBD1, a call that lacks DNA to check it against. CDR3 length: 15 amino acids. Per germline, CDR1 SNHLY and CDR2 FYNNEI. CDR3 sequence: CASSEGRGSRETQYF.